This T cell receptor (beta chain) was identified during a study of shared clonotypes between healthy human individuals. CDR1 is SGHRS and CDR2 is YFSETQ in the germline V gene. This CDR3 is built from 14 residues. V shed 4 bases, J shed 4 bases, and the junction held 5 bases outside the gene matches. Findings and caveats of the study: Several donors had around 5.5% of their naive CD4 clonotypes in common.

This clone came up once. Its antigen is not identified. Other DNA sequences in this specimen translate into the identical CDR3. Template for every sorted-subset replicate PCR totaled around 210 ng DNA, some 30,000 T cell genomes. The data were produced by immunoSEQ multiplex PCR, yet TCRdb's version contains in-frame clones alone and is incomplete. This sample has some 2,000,000 clones; roughly 95% occur once, and the top ten carry around 1.1%. CD45RO-negative, CCR7-selected cells formed the naive CD8 fraction, which excluded terminally differentiated effector memory CD45RA+ cells. This TCR was sampled from a young man in good health. Sequencing input: naive CD8+ T cells sorted from blood. The chain joins TRBV5-1 to TRBJ2-7, with 10 bases matching TRBD2. The CDR3 DNA is TGCGCCAGCAGCCTTACTAGCGGGATTTACGAGCAGTACTTC. This encodes CASSLTSGIYEQYF.